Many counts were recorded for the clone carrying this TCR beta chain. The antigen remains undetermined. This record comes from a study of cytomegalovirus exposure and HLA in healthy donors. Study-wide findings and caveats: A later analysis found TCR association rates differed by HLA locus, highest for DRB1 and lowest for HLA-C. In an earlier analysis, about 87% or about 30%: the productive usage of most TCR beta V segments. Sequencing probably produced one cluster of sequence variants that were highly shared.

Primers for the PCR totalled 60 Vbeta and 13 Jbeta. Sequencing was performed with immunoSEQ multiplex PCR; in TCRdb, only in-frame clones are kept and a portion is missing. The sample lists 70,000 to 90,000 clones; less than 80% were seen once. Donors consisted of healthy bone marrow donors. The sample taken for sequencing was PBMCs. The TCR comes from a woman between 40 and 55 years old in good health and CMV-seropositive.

As DNA, the CDR3 is TGCGCCAGCGGCTATGGGACAGCAACTAATGAAAAACTGTTTTTT. Residues: CASGYGTATNEKLFF. The chain employs TRBV4-1 and TRBJ1-4, with 7 bases that match TRBD1. Germline V gene sequence: CDR1 MGHRA, CDR2 YSYEKL. With 8 bases clipped from V and 0 bases from J, the junction kept 6 bases outside the gene matches. CDR3 size: 15 residues.